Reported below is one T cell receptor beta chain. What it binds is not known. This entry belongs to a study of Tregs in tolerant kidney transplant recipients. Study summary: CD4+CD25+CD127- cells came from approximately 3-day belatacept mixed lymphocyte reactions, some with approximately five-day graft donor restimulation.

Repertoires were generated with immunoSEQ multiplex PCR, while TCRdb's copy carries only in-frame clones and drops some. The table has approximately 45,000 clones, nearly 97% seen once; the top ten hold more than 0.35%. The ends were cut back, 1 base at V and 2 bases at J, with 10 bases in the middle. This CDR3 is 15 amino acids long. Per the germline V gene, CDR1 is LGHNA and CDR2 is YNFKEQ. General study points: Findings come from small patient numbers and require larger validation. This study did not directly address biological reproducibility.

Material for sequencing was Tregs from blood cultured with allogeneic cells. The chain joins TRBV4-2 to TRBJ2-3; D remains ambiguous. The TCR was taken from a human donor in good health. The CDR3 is CASSQVYHHTDTQYF. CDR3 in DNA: TGTGCCAGCAGCCAAGTATACCATCACACAGATACGCAGTATTTT.